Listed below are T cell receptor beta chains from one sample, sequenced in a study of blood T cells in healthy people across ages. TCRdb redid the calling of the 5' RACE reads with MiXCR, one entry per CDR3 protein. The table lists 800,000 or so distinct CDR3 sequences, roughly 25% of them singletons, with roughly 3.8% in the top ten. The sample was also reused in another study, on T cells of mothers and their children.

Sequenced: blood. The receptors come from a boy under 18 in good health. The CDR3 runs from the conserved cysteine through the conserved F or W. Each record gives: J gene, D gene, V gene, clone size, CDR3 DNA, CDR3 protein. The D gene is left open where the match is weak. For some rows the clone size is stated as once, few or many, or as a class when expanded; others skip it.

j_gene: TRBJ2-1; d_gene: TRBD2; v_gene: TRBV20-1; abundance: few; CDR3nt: TGCAGTGCGGGGGCCTGGCGGGGGGGCCAGGTGGGACAGTTCTTC; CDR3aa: CSAGAWRGGQVGQFF
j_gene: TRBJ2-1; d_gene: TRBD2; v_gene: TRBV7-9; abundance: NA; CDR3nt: TGTGCCAGCAGCTCCGGGGGGAGTGATGAGCAGTTCTTC; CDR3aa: CASSSGGSDEQFF
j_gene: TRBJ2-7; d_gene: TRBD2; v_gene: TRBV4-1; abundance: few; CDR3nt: TGCGCCAGCAGCCGTCTAGCGGGAGTCTACGAGCAGTACTTC; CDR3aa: CASSRLAGVYEQYF
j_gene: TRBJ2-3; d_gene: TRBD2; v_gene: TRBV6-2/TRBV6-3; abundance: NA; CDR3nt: TGTGCCAGCAGGAGACCGGGACTAGAGGTCGATACGCAGTATTTT; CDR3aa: CASRRPGLEVDTQYF
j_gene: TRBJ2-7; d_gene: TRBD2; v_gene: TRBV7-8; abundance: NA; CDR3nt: TGTGCCAGCAGCTTAAGGGGACTAGCGGGACTCTACGAGCAGTACTTC; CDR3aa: CASSLRGLAGLYEQYF
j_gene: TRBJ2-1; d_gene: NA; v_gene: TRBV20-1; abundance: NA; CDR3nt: TGCAGTGCTAGAGGGTCAGCGGGCGGCCTTTACAATGAGCAGTTCTTC; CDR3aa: CSARGSAGGLYNEQFF
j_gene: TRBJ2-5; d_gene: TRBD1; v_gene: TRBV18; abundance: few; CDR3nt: TGTGCCAGCTCACCACTCAGGACAGGGGGAGAGACCCAGTACTTC; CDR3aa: CASSPLRTGGETQYF
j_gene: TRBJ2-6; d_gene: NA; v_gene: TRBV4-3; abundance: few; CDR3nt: TGCGCCAGCAGCCAAGGATTTTCCCGCTCTGGGGCCAACGTCCTGACTTTC; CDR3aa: CASSQGFSRSGANVLTF
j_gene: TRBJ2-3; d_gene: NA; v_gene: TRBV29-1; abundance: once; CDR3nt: TGCAGCGTTGATGGTGCAACTAGCACAGATACGCAGTATTTT; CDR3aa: CSVDGATSTDTQYF
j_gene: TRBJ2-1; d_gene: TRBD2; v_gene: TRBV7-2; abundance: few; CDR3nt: TGTGCCAGCAGCTTAGATGCGGGGGTTTACAATGAGCAGTTCTTC; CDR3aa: CASSLDAGVYNEQFF
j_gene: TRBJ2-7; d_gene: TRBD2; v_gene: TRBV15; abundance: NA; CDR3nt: TGTGCCACCAGCGGAGAGGTAGCGGGAGGGACCGAGCAGTACTTC; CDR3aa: CATSGEVAGGTEQYF
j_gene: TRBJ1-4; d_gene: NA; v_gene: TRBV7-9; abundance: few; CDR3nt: TGTGCCAGCAGCTTAACTGTTGGAGAAAAACTGTTTTTT; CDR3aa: CASSLTVGEKLFF
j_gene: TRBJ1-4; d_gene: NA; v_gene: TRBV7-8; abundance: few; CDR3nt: TGTGCCAGCAGCTTAGCCGTCATGGGGGGCTTAGAAGCTAATGAAAAACTGTTTTTT; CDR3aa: CASSLAVMGGLEANEKLFF
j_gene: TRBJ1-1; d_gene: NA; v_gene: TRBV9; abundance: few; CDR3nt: TGTGCCAGCAGCTCGCCTGTGGGACATTTGAACACTGAAGCTTTCTTT; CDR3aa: CASSSPVGHLNTEAFF
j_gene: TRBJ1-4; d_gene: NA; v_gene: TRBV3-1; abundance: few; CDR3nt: TGTGCCAGCAGCCAAGGAGGGACCCAACTGTTTTTT; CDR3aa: CASSQGGTQLFF
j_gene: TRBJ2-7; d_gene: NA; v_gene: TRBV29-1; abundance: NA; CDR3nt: TGCAGCGTTGCAGGGGGCGGGAGATACTACGAGCAGTACTTC; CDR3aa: CSVAGGGRYYEQYF
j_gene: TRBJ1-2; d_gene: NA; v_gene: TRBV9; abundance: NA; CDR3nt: TGTGCCAGCAGCGAACAAACAGGGTGGGGCTACACCTTC; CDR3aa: CASSEQTGWGYTF
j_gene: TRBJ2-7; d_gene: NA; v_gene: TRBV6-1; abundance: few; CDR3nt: TGTGCCAGCAGGAAGTCGGGCTACAGCTCCTACGAGCAGTACTTC; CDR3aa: CASRKSGYSSYEQYF
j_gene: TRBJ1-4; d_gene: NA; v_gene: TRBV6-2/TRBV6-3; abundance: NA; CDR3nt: TGTGCCAGCAGCTCTTACCGGCCGGGACTGTTTTTT; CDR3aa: CASSSYRPGLFF
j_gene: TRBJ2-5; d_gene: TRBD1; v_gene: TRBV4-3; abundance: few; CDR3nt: TGCGCCAGCAAGCGCAGGGGGCGAGAGACCCAGTACTTC; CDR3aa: CASKRRGRETQYF
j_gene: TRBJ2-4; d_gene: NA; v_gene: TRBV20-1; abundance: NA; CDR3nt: TGCAGTGCTAGAGATAAATCCCTCAGGATTCAGTACTTC; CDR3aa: CSARDKSLRIQYF
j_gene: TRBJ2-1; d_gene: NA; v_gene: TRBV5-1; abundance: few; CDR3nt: TGCGCCAGCAGCTTGACGCTTGGGGAGGACGAGCAGTTCTTC; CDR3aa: CASSLTLGEDEQFF
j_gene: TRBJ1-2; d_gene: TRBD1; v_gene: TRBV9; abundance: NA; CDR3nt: TGTGCCAGCAGCCCCACCGGGACAGGGGTACTTGACTATGGCTACACCTTC; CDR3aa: CASSPTGTGVLDYGYTF
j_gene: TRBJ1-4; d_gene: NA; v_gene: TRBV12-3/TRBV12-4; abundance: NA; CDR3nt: TGTGCCAGCAGTTCCCGGACAGAATCTAATGAAAAACTGTTTTTT; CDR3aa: CASSSRTESNEKLFF
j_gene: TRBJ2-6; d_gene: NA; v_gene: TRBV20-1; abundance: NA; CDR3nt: TGCAGTGCTCAACAGGGCTCTGGGGCCAACGTCCTGACTTTC; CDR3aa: CSAQQGSGANVLTF
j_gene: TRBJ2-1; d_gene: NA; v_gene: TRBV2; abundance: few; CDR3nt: TGTGCCAGCAGCGCCTGGGCCGGAGAGCAGTTCTTC; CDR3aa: CASSAWAGEQFF
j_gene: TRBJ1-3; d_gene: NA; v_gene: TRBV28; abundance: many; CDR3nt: TGTGCCAGCAGTTCGAGGGTGATTACTGGAAACACCATATATTTT; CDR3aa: CASSSRVITGNTIYF
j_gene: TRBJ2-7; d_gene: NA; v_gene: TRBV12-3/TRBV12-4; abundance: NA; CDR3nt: TGTGCCAGCAGTTACGATGGTTCCGTCTACGAGCAGTACTTC; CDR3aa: CASSYDGSVYEQYF
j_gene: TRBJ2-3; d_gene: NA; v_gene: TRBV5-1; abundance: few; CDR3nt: TGCGCCAGCAGCCGGACACCCTATGGCACAGATACGCAGTATTTT; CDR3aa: CASSRTPYGTDTQYF
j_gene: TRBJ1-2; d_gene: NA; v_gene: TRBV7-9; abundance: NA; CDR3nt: TGTGCCAGCAGCCACTCGTATGGCTACACCTTC; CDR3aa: CASSHSYGYTF
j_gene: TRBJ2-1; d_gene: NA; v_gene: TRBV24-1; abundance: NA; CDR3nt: TGTGCCACCAGTGACATCAGGGGATGGGCGAATGAGCAGTTCTTC; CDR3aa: CATSDIRGWANEQFF
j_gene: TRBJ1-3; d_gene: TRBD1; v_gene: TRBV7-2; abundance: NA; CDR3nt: TGTGCCAGCAGCTACAGGGGCAGGGGTCGTCGCTCTGGAAACACCATATATTTT; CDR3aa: CASSYRGRGRRSGNTIYF
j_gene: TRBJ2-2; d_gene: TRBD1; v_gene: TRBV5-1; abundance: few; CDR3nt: TGCGCCAGCAGCCGGGACAGCTTTAACACCGGGGAGCTGTTTTTT; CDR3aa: CASSRDSFNTGELFF
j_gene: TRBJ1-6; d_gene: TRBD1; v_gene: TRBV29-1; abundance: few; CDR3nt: TGCAGTGTGGGACAGGGTAATAATTCACCCCTCCACTTT; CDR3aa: CSVGQGNNSPLHF
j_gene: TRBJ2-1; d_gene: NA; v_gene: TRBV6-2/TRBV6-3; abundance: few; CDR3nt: TGTGCCAGCAGCTCATGGGAAGAATGGGAGCAGTTCTTC; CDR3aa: CASSSWEEWEQFF
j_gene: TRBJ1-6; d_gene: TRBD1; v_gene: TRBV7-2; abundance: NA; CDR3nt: TGTGCCAGCAGCTATACAGGGGTTCTACCCCTCCACTTT; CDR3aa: CASSYTGVLPLHF
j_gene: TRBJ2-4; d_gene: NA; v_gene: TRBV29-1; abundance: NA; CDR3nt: TGCAGCGCCCGAGAGGACCCAGCCAAAAACATTCAGTACTTC; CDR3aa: CSAREDPAKNIQYF
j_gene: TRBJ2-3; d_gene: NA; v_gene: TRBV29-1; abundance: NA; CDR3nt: TGCAGCGTTGGGTCTAAAGATACGCAGTATTTT; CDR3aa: CSVGSKDTQYF
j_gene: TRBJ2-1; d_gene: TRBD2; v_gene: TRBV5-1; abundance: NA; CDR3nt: TGCGCCAGCAGCTTGCTGCTAGCGGGGCCCTACAATGAGCAGTTCTTC; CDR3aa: CASSLLLAGPYNEQFF
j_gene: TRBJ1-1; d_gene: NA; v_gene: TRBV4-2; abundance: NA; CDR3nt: TGTGCCAGCAGCCAAGTGGCAGGGCCGAACACTGAAGCTTTCTTT; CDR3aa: CASSQVAGPNTEAFF
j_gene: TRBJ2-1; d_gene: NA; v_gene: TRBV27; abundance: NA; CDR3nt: TGTGCCAGCAGTCCCTACTCGGGACCGAGAAATGAGCAGTTCTTC; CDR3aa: CASSPYSGPRNEQFF
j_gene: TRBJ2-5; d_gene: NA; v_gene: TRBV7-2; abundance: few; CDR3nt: TGTGCCAGCAGCTTAGGGCTAGGAACGACCACCCAGTACTTC; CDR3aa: CASSLGLGTTTQYF
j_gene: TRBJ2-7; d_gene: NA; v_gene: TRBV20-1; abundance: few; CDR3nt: TGCAGTGCTCCCCGGGACTTAAGCTACGAGCAGTACTTC; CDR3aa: CSAPRDLSYEQYF
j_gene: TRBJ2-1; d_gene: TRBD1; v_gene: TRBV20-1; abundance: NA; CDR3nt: TGCAGTGCTGGGAAGACAGGGGGGCTTACAATCTCCTACAATGAGCAGTTCTTC; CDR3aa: CSAGKTGGLTISYNEQFF
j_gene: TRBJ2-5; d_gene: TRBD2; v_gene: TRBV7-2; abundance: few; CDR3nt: TGTGCCAGCAGCTTTCGACTAGCGGGAGCCTTGGGGGAGCAGTACTTC; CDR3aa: CASSFRLAGALGEQYF
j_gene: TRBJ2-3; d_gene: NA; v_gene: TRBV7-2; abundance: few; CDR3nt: TGTGCCAGCAGCCGTCAATGGCTACGTGGGGACACAGATACGCAGTATTTT; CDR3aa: CASSRQWLRGDTDTQYF
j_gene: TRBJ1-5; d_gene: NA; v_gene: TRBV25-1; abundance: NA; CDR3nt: TGTGCCAGCAGTGATCACAGACGTAGTCAGCCCCAGCATTTT; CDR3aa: CASSDHRRSQPQHF
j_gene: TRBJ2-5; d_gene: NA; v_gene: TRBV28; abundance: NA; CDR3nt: TGTGCCAGCAGACTCCAGGGGGGTGCGGAGACCCAGTACTTC; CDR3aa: CASRLQGGAETQYF
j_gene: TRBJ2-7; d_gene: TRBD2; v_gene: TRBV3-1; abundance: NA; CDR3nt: TGTGCCAGCAGCCAAACAAGACTAGCGGGAGACGAGCGGTACTTC; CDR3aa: CASSQTRLAGDERYF
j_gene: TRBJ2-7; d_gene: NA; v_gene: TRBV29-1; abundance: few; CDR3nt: TGCAGCGTTGAGGTGGGTCGGGACTACGAGCAGTACTTC; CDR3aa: CSVEVGRDYEQYF
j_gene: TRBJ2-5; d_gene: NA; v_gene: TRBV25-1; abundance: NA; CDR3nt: TGTGCCAGCAGTGGGCCCGGCCACCCGAGGGAGACCCAGTACTTC; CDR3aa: CASSGPGHPRETQYF
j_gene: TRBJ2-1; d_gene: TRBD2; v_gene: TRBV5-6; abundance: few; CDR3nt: TGTGCCAGCAGCTTCACGGCCGGGACTAGCGGACCCCGGGGCCATGAGCAGTTCTTC; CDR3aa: CASSFTAGTSGPRGHEQFF
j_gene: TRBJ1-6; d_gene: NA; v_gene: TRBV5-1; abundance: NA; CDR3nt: TGCGCCAGCAGCTTCAACTTACAGGGAGGTTCACCCCTCCACTTT; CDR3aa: CASSFNLQGGSPLHF
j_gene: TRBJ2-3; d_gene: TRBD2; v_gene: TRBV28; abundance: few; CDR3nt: TGTGCCAGCAGTTCCGGACTAGCGGGAGTCGGAGATACGCAGTATTTT; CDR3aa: CASSSGLAGVGDTQYF
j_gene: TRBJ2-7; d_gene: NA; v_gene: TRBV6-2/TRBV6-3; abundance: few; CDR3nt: TGTGCCAGCAGTACAGGAGATTACGAGCAGTACTTC; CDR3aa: CASSTGDYEQYF
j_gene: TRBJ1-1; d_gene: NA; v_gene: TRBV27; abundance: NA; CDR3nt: TGTGCCAGCAGTCGGGGGGGGAATCTCTTCACTGAAGCTTTCTTT; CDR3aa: CASSRGGNLFTEAFF
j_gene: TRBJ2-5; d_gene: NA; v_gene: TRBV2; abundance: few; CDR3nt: TGTGCCAGCAGTGAACAGGTACAAGTGGTCTGGGTGTTCTTC; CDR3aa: CASSEQVQVVWVFF
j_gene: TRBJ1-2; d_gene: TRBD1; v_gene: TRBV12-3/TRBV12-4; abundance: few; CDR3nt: TGTGCCAGCAGCCTCGGGACAGGGAATGGCTACACCTTC; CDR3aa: CASSLGTGNGYTF
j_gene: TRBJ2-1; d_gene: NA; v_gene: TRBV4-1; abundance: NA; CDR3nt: TGCGCCAGCAGCCAAGATCAAGGGGGATCCTACAATGAGCAGTTCTTC; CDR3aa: CASSQDQGGSYNEQFF